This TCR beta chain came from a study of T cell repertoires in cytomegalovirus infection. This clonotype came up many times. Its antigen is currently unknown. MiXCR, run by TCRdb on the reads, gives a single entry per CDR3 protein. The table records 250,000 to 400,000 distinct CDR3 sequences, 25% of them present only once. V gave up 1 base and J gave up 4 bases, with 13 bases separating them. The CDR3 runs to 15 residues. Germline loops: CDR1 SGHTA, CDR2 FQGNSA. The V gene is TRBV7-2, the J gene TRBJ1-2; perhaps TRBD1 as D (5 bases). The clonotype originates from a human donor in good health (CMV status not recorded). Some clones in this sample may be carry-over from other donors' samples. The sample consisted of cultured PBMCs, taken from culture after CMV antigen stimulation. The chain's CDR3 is CASSLVAGAGYGYTF. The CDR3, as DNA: TGTGCCAGCAGCTTAGTGGCCGGGGCCGGCTATGGCTACACCTTC. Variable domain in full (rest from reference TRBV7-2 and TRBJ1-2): GAGVSQSPSNKVTEKGKDVELRCDPISGHTALYWYRQSLGQGLEFLIYFQGNSAPDKSGLPSDRFSAERTGGSVSTLTIQRTQQEDSAVYLCASSLVAGAGYGYTFGSGTRLTVV.